This T cell receptor (beta chain) was captured in a study of T cell responses to AZD1222 COVID-19 vaccine. Overall study findings and caveats: At 160-218 and 743-854, vaccine-associated CD4 TCRs were dominant, and they spanned spike. Clonal diversity may have been underestimated, and the donors were mostly white British, with more females than males. Only a handful of people who got AZD1222 tested seropositive at baseline. None of the repertoires were sampled until the peak T cell response had passed.

The CDR3 totals 15 residues. Trimming removed 5 bases from V and 4 bases from J; junction bases left unmatched: 8. Per the germline V gene, CDR1 is ENHRY and CDR2 is SYGVKD. Details on this clone: The antigen remains undetermined.

Data came from immunoSEQ multiplex PCR; TCRdb stores just in-frame clones and leaves some out. The table includes around 100,000 clones, 85% to 90% detected once. The chain links TRBV10-3 to TRBJ2-5, with 9 bases aligning to TRBD2. The sequencing here drew on peripheral blood, taken on day 0 of AZD1222 vaccination. The source of this sequence is an adult in good health. The CDR3 bases are TGTGCCATCAGTAGAGGGACTAGCAGTTCAGAGACCCAGTACTTC. Protein sequence: CAISRGTSSSETQYF.